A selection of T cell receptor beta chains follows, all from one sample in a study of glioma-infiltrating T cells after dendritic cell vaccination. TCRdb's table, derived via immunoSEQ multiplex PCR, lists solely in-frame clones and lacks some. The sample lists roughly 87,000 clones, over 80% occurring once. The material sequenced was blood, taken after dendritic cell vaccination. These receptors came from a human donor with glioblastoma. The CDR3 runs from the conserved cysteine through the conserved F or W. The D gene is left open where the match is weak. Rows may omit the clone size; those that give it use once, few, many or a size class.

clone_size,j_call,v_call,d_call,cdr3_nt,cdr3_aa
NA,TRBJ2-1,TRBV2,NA,TGTGCCAGCAACCCGAGGAGTGTATCTTACAATGGGCAGTTCTTC,CASNPRSVSYNGQFF
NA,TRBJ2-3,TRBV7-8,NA,TGTGCCAGCAGCTTGCAGCGGGTGTTTGGAGATACGCAGTATTTT,CASSLQRVFGDTQYF
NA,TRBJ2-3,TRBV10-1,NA,TGCGCCAGCCTCGATGGGTTAGCGGTAAGCACAGATACGCAGTATTTT,CASLDGLAVSTDTQYF
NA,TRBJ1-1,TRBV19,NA,TGTGCCAGTAGTATTTCCAGGAACACTGAAGCTTTCTTT,CASSISRNTEAFF
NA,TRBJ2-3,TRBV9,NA,TGTGCCAGCTCCACCGAGGCAGATACGCAGTATTTT,CASSTEADTQYF
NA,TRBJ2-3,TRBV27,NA,TGTGCCAGCAGTCAATACCCAGACACAGATACGCAGTATTTT,CASSQYPDTDTQYF
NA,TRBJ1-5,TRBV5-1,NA,TGCGCCAGCAGCCCAGAACCCATAGTGTCAGGGCTAACAAGCAATCAGCCCCAGCATTTT,CASSPEPIVSGLTSNQPQHF
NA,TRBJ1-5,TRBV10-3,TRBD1,TGTGCCATCGGAACAGGGGGTTTACAGCCCCAGCATTTT,CAIGTGGLQPQHF
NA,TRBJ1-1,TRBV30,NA,TGTGCCTGGAGTGTAGGAGAGAACACTGAAGCTTTCTTT,CAWSVGENTEAFF
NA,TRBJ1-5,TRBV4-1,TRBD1,TGCGCCAGCAGCCCCGTCCTGGGACAGGGCTATCAGCCCCAGCATTTT,CASSPVLGQGYQPQHF
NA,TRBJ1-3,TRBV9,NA,TGTGCCAGCAGCGTGGCCTTTCCCAGCTCTGGAAACACCATATATTTT,CASSVAFPSSGNTIYF
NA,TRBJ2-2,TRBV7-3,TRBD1,TGTGCCAGCAGAGCCGGGACAGGGGGCACCGGGGAGCTGTTTTTT,CASRAGTGGTGELFF
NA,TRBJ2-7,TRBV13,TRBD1,TGTGCCAGCAGCCTAGGGACAGGGTTCTACGAGCAGTACTTC,CASSLGTGFYEQYF
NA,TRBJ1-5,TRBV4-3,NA,TGCGCCAGCAGCCAAGATCGGACAGAGTATCAGCCCCAGCATTTT,CASSQDRTEYQPQHF
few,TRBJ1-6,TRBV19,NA,TGTGCCAGTACCCTTGACAGCTATTCACCCCTCCACTTT,CASTLDSYSPLHF
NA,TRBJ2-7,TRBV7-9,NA,TGTGCCAGCAGCCCCCGGGGAAACCCTTACGAGCAGTACTTC,CASSPRGNPYEQYF
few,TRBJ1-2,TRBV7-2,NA,TGTGCCAGCAGCACTACTGGCATTGGCAACTATGGCTACACCTTC,CASSTTGIGNYGYTF
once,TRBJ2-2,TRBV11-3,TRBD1,TGTGCCAGCAGTCTTGAGGGGGCGAATGCCGGGGAGCTGTTTTTT,CASSLEGANAGELFF
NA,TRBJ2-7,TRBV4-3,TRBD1,TGCGCCAGCAGCCAAGCCGGGACAGGGGGTTTGTACGAGCAGTACTTC,CASSQAGTGGLYEQYF
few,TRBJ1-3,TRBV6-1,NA,TGTGCCAGCAGGCGGGATCTCTCTGGAAACACCATATATTTT,CASRRDLSGNTIYF
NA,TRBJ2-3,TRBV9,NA,TGTGCCAGCAGCCCTGAGAAGACTAGCACAGATACGCAGTATTTT,CASSPEKTSTDTQYF
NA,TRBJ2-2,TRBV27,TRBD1,TGTGCCAGCAGTTTACGGGACAGGGAGCGGCCCGGGGAGCTGTTTTTT,CASSLRDRERPGELFF
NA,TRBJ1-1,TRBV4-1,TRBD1,TGCGCCAGCAGCCTAGTAGGGACAGGGGGATACACTGAAGCTTTCTTT,CASSLVGTGGYTEAFF
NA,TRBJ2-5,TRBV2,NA,TGTGCCAGCAGCCTCCAAGAGACCCAGTACTTC,CASSLQETQYF
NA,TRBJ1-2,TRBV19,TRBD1,TGTGCCAGTAGTATGCAGCACAGGGGGCCCGTGGGCTATGGCTACACCTTC,CASSMQHRGPVGYGYTF
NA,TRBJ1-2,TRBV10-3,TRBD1,TGTGCCATCAGTGAATCTAGGGGGGGGACAGGTCTTTCATATGGCTACACCTTC,CAISESRGGTGLSYGYTF
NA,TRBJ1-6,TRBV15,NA,TGTGCCACCAGCAGAGATCTCGAGGGAATGAAGCCCCTCCACTTT,CATSRDLEGMKPLHF
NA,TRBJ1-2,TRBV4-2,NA,TGTGCCAGCAGTCCCGGACGGGGAATCTATGGCTACACCTTC,CASSPGRGIYGYTF
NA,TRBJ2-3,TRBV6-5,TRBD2,TGTGCCAGCAGTAGGACTAGCGGGGAGGGAGATACGCAGTATTTT,CASSRTSGEGDTQYF
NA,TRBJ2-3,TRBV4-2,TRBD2,TGTGCCAGCAGCCAAGCAGGGTTAGCGGGGGGGGGAGATACGCAGTATTTT,CASSQAGLAGGGDTQYF
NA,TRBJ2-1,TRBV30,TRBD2,TGTGCCTGGGGACTAGCGGAATACAATGAGCAGTTCTTC,CAWGLAEYNEQFF
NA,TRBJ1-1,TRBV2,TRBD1,TGTGCCAGCAGGAAGGGACAGGGGGCGACTGAAGCTTTCTTT,CASRKGQGATEAFF
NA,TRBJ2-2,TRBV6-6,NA,TGTGCCAGCAGTACGGCAGGGGACACCGGGGAGCTGTTTTTT,CASSTAGDTGELFF
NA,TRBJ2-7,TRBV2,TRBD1,TGTGCCAGCAGTGAGCCCGGGACAGGGGTCGGTTCCTACGAGCAGTACTTC,CASSEPGTGVGSYEQYF
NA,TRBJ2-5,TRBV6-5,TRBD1,TGTGCCAGCAGTTTCAGGGGGCAAGAGGAGACCCAGTACTTC,CASSFRGQEETQYF
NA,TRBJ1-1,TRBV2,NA,TGTGCCAGCAGTGTTAGTCAGGGAAACACTGAAGCTTTCTTT,CASSVSQGNTEAFF
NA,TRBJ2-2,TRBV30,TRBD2,TGTGCCTGGTCCCAGCGGGGAGGGACCGGGGAGCTGTTTTTT,CAWSQRGGTGELFF
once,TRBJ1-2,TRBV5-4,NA,TGTGCCAGCACCACACTAGCCAGAAACTATGGCTACACCTTC,CASTTLARNYGYTF